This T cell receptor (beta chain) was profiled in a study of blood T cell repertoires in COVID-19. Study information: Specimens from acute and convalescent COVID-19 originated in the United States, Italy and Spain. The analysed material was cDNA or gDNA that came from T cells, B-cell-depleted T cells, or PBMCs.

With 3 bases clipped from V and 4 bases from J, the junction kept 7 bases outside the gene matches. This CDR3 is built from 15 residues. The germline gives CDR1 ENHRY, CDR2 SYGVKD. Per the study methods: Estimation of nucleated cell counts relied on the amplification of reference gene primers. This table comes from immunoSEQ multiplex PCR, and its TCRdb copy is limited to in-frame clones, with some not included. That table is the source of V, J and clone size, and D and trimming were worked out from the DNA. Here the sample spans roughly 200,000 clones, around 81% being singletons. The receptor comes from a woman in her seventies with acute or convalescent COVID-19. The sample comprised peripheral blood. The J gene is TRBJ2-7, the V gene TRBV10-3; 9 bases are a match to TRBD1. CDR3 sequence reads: CAISDFRDRVYEQYF. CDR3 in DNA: TGTGCCATCAGTGACTTCCGGGACAGGGTTTACGAGCAGTACTTC.